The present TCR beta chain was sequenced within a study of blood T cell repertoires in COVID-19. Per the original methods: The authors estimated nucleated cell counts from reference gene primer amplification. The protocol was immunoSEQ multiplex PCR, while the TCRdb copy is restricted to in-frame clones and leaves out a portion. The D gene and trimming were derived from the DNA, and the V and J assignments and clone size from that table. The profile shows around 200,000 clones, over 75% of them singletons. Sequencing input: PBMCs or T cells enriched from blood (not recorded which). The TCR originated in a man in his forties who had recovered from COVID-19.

This chain's CDR3 is CASSQTNRDEQYF. The CDR3 DNA sequence: TGTGCCAGCAGCCAGACAAACAGGGACGAGCAGTACTTC. The genes are TRBV7-9 and TRBJ2-7, with D perhaps TRBD1 (6 bases). CDR1 SEHNR and CDR2 FQNEAQ come from the germline V gene (reference sequence). CDR3 length equals 13 residues. Between the trimmed V and J ends, which lost 5 bases and 5 bases, there was a span of 13 bases.